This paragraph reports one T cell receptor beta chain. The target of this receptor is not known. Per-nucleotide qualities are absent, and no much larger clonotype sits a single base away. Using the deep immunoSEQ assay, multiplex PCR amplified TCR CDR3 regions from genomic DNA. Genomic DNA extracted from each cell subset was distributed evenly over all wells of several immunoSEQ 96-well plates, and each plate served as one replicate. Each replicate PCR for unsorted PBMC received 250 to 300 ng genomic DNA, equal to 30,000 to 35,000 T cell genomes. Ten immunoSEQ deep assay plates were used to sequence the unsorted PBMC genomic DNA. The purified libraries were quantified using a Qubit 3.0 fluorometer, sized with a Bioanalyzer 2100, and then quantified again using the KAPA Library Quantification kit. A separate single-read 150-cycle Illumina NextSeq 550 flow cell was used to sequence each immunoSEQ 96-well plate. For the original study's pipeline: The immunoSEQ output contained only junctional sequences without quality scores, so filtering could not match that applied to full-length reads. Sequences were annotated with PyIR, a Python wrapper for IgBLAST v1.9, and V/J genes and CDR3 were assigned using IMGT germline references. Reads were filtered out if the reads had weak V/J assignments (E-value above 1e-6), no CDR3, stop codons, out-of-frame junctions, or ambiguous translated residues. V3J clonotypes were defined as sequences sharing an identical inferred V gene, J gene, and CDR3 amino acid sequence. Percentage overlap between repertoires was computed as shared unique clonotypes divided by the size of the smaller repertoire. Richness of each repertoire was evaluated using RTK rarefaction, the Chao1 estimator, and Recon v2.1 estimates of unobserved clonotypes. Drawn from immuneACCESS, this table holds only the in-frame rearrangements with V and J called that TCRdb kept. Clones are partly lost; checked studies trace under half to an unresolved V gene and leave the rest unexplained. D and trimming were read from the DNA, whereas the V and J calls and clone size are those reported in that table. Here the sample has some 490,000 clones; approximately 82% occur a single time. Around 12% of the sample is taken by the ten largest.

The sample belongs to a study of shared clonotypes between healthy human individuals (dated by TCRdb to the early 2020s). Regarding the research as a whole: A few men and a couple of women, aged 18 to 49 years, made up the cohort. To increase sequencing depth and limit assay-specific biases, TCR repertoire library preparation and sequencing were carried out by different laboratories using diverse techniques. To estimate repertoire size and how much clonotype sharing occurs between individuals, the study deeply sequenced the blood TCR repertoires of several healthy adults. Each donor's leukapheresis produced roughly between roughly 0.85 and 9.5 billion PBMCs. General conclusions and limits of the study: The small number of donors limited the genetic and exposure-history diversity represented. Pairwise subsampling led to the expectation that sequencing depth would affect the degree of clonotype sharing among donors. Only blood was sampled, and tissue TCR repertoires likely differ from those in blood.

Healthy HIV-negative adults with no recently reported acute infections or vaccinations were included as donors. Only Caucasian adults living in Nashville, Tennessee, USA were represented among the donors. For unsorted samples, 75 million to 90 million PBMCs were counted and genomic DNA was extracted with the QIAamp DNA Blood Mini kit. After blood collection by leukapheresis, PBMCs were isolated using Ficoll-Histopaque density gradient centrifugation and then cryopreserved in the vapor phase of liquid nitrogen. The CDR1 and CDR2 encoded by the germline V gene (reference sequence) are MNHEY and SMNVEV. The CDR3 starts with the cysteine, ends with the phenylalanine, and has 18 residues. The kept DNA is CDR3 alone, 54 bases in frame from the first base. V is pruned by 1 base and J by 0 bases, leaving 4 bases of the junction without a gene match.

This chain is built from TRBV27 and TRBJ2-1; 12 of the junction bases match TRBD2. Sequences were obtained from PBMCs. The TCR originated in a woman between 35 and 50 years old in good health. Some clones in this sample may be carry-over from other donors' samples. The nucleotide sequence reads TGTGCCAGCAGTTTATTGTCTAGCGGGGGGGACTCCTACAATGAGCAGTTCTTC. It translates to CASSLLSSGGDSYNEQFF.